These 12 T cell receptor beta chains were all obtained from the same sample, sequenced in a study of shared clonotypes between healthy human individuals (dated by TCRdb to 2018 to 2021). For the CD8 naive samples, CD45RO-negative cells were positively selected for CCR7, yielding a CD45RA+CCR7+ population from which TemRA cells were excluded. Receptor libraries were prepared by the immunoSEQ multiplex PCR assay. Entries here come from immuneACCESS through TCRdb and include only in-frame sequences with V and J called. Some clones fail to appear in such tables; in the studies checked, an unresolved V gene covers under half of the shortfall, and the cause of the remainder is unknown. The sample yields around 560,000 clones; 90% to 95% were counted once. The top ten constitute approximately 0.11% of the sample. Material: naive CD8+ T cells sorted from blood. The sample's cell subset or site label is to be understood as: CD45RA+CCR7+. Receptors originate from a woman in her twenties or thirties in good health.

This chain uses TRBV28 with TRBJ2-5, with 7 bases aligning to TRBD1. Germline V lookup: CDR1 MDHEN, CDR2 SYDVKM. CDR3 length: 15 amino acids. V shed 6 bases, J shed 5 bases, and the junction held 12 bases outside the gene matches. The CDR3 is CASSDPTGNVETQYF. The CDR3, as DNA: TGTGCCAGCAGCGACCCGACAGGGAACGTGGAGACCCAGTACTTC.

V usage is TRBV27 and J usage is TRBJ1-1; no firm D call. Trimming left V 3 bases short and J 1 base short, with 9 bases between. The CDR3 consists of 14 residues. Germline V gene lookup returns CDR1 MNHEY and CDR2 SMNVEV (reference sequence). The CDR3 DNA reads as TGTGCCAGCAGTTTTGACCACTCGAACACTGAAGCTTTCTTT. Its translation is CASSFDHSNTEAFF.

The rearrangement joins TRBV9 to TRBJ2-7; D remains unclear. Between the trimmed V and J ends, which lost 0 bases and 0 bases, there was a span of 7 bases. The V gene's germline CDR1 is SGDLS and CDR2 YYNGEE. CDR3 length equals 14 residues. In DNA form, the CDR3 reads TGTGCCAGCAGCGTAGAGGGTCCCTCCTACGAGCAGTACTTC. It specifies CASSVEGPSYEQYF.

The genes are TRBV6-6 and TRBJ1-3; tentative D call: TRBD1 (5 bases). The CDR3 has 14 residues. Trimming pared 5 bases from V and 9 bases from J, leaving 17 bases between. Germline V gene sequence: CDR1 MNHNY, CDR2 SVGAGI (reference sequence). The CDR3 DNA reads TGTGCCAGCAGTCAAGGGGCCTCACGGGGCACCATATATTTT. Amino acids: CASSQGASRGTIYF.

This chain links TRBV5-4 with TRBJ2-5; possible D gene TRBD2, 6 bases. The last part of the DNA fits TRBJ2-7 better; the J call may be wrong. Germline-derived CDR1 and CDR2 are SGHNT and YYREEE (reference sequence). CDR3 length: 14 residues. The CDR3, as DNA: TGTGCCAGCAGCCCTTCCGGGAGTGGTTACGAGCAGTACTTC. Translation: CASSPSGSGYEQYF.

The J gene is TRBJ2-4, the V gene TRBV19, with D uncertain. The V end lost 6 bases, the J end lost 1 base, and 22 bases lay between the germline ends. The germline V gene encodes CDR1 LNHDA and CDR2 SQIVND (reference sequence). The CDR3 consists of 18 residues. The chain's CDR3 is CASSPSPFKVLAKNIQYF. The CDR3, as DNA: TGTGCCAGTAGCCCTTCACCCTTTAAGGTCCTTGCCAAAAACATTCAGTACTTC.

The chain uses TRBV29-1 and TRBJ1-1; 7 bases align to TRBD1. The CDR3 totals 13 residues. Germline V CDR1 and CDR2: SQVTM, ANQGSEA. V shed 2 bases, J shed 2 bases, and the junction held 2 bases outside the gene matches. The CDR3 protein is CSVERGRNTEAFF. The CDR3 bases are TGCAGCGTTGAAAGGGGGCGAAACACTGAAGCTTTCTTT.

This clone has a single count. CDR3 in amino acids: CASSSGQGALGYGYTF. CDR3 bases: TGTGCCAGCAGCTCGGGTCAGGGTGCCCTGGGCTATGGCTACACCTTC. This chain links TRBV5-5 with TRBJ1-2; D is possibly TRBD1 (5 bases). CDR1 and CDR2 from the germline V gene are SGHKS and YYEKEE (reference sequence). Trimming stripped 3 bases from V and 4 bases from J, with 19 bases between. The CDR3 covers 16 residues.

This clone was counted only a few times. V usage is TRBV14 and J usage is TRBJ1-1, with D hard to call. There are 15 residues in the CDR3. Germline V gene sequence: CDR1 SGHDN, CDR2 FVKESK. V was cut by 4 bases and J by 1 base, with 13 bases left in between. In DNA, the CDR3 is TGTGCCAGCAGCCCAAGATCAAACCAGAACACTGAAGCTTTCTTT. This encodes CASSPRSNQNTEAFF.

V is TRBV7-9 and J is TRBJ2-1; no firm D call. V was clipped by 5 bases and J by 5 bases, with 10 bases between them. Germline-derived CDR1 and CDR2 are SEHNR and FQNEAQ (reference sequence). The CDR3 sequence is 13 residues long. CDR3 in amino acids: CASSATNDNEQFF. DNA for the CDR3: TGTGCCAGCAGCGCAACGAACGACAATGAGCAGTTCTTC.

The CDR3 region is CASSISGGTGGAGANVLTF. CDR3 coding DNA: TGTGCCAGTAGTATAAGCGGCGGGACAGGGGGCGCTGGGGCCAACGTCCTGACTTTC. The chain joins TRBV19 to TRBJ2-6, with 12 bases that match TRBD1. Germline V gives CDR1 LNHDA, CDR2 SQIVND (reference sequence). With 2 bases clipped from V and 2 bases from J, the junction kept 7 bases outside the gene matches. This CDR3 spans 19 amino acids.

The rearrangement uses TRBV7-9 and TRBJ1-3; a possible D gene is TRBD1 (5 bases). Germline CDR1 reads SEHNR; CDR2 reads FQNEAQ (reference sequence). Deletions cut 2 bases from V and 2 bases from J, with 7 bases between. The CDR3 is 14 residues long. This chain's CDR3 is CASSLYRPGNTIYF. In DNA, the CDR3 is TGTGCCAGCAGCTTATACAGGCCTGGAAACACCATATATTTT.